This T cell receptor beta chain was sequenced for a study of T cell repertoires in aging, cancer and after chemotherapy. Background on the study: Repeat sampling of healthy donors over several months to years showed clear clonal overlap. Millions of TCR reads were in the whole dataset.

Peripheral blood genomic DNA, not sorted cells or RNA, was the template. Of note for this clonotype: Its antigen remains unknown.

A mixed TRB-A/B primer pool amplified rearranged TRB by multiplex touch-down PCR. In TCRdb, the multiplex PCR reads were re-called with MiXCR into one record per CDR3 protein. The table lists about 9,200 distinct CDR3 sequences, about 34% of them singletons. Findings and limits, study-wide: Untreated cancer patients had significantly lower blood TCR diversity than age-matched healthy donors. In cancer patients, declining TCR diversity with age involved lost richness and lost evenness.

The material sequenced was blood. This clonotype was obtained from a human donor in good health.

CDR3 sequence: CASSPDSNQPQHF. CDR3 nucleotide sequence: TGTGCCAGCTCACCGGATAGCAATCAGCCCCAGCATTTT. V is TRBV18 and J is TRBJ1-5; D is unresolved. V lost 3 bases to trimming and J lost 0 bases, with 3 bases between them. The CDR3 length is 13 residues. Germline V gene data show CDR1 as KGHSH and CDR2 as LQKENI.